Following are 14 T cell receptor beta chains from one sample sequenced in a study of OX40 agonist ivuxolimab in advanced cancers. The repertoire was sequenced with immunoSEQ multiplex PCR; TCRdb's copy has only in-frame clones and lacks some. The table lists around 38,000 clones, 80% to 90% of them singletons, with 9% to 13% in the top ten. The sequenced sample was CD4+ or CD8+ T cells sorted from blood, obtained in a trial of the OX40 agonist ivuxolimab. The receptors shown here come from an adult with an advanced solid tumor such as melanoma, head and neck, liver or kidney cancer.

By sample fraction, this clone is medium-sized (0.01 to 0.1%). V gene TRBV4-3 combines with J gene TRBJ2-1; 8 nucleotides line up with TRBD2. The J segment lost 0 bases and the V segment lost 0 bases, leaving 4 bases of the junction unmatched. The CDR3 is 17 residues long. Germline V CDR1 and CDR2: LGHNA, YSLEER. CDR3 coding DNA: TGCGCCAGCAGCCAAGACGGGGGGGCAAGCTCCTACAATGAGCAGTTCTTC. It codes for CASSQDGGASSYNEQFF.

The V call is TRBV2, the J call TRBJ2-7, with 9 bases lining up with TRBD1. The CDR3 spans 17 residues. With V trimmed by 8 bases and J by 0 bases, 14 bases remained unmatched. Germline loops: CDR1 SNHLY, CDR2 FYNNEI. Written as DNA, the CDR3 is TGTGCCAGCGTTGGGGAGAACAGGGGGCAGAGCTCCTACGAGCAGTACTTC. It translates to CASVGENRGQSSYEQYF.

J is TRBJ2-7 and V is TRBV18; TRBD1 is a possible D gene (5 bases). CDR1 is KGHSH, CDR2 LQKENI, per germline. This CDR3 has 14 residues. Trimming removed 4 bases at V and 3 bases at J, with 13 bases between. The CDR3 is CASSQGAGYYEQYF. CDR3 DNA sequence: TGTGCCAGCTCACAGGGCGCAGGGTACTACGAGCAGTACTTC.

This clone was recorded only once. The rearrangement uses TRBV21-1 and TRBJ1-2. TRBV21-1 is termed a pseudogene. The CDR3 sequence is 15 residues long. CDR3 in DNA: TGTGCCAGCAGCAAAACGGGCAGAAGACCCTATGGCTACACCTTC. This encodes CASSKTGRRPYGYTF.

The V call is TRBV6-6, the J call TRBJ2-4; TRBD1 or TRBD2 may be the D gene (6 bases each). Trimming stripped 0 bases from V and 12 bases from J, with 15 bases between. The germline gives CDR1 MNHNY, CDR2 SVGAGI (reference sequence). The length of the CDR3 is 14 residues. CDR3 sequence (DNA): TGTGCCAGCAGTTACTCGGAGGGGGGCGGACATCAGTACTTC. This codes for CASSYSEGGGHQYF.

The chain combines TRBV29-1 with TRBJ2-3; D possibly uses TRBD1 or TRBD2 (5 bases each). CDR1 and CDR2 (germline): SQVTM, ANQGSEA. Deletions cut 1 base from V and 4 bases from J, with 24 bases between. This CDR3 has 18 residues. CDR3 in DNA: TGCAGCGTTGAAGGAGGCCGGGGCCGTACAGGAATATCAGATACGCAGTATTTT. Residues: CSVEGGRGRTGISDTQYF.

V usage is TRBV13 and J usage is TRBJ2-7; no definite D call. The CDR3 is made up of 14 amino acids. CDR1 is PRHDT, CDR2 FYEKMQ, per germline (reference sequence). V lost 5 bases to trimming and J lost 0 bases, with 11 bases between them. The CDR3: CASSPTKSSYEQYF. CDR3 in DNA: TGTGCCAGCAGCCCGACGAAGAGCTCCTACGAGCAGTACTTC.

V usage is TRBV25-1 and J usage is TRBJ2-1; the D gene is possibly TRBD1 (6 bases). Germline CDR1 and CDR2: MGHDK and SYGVNS. V dropped 1 base and J dropped 4 bases, with 11 bases sitting between them. CDR3 length: 15 residues. CDR3 DNA: TGTGCCAGCAGTGAATTCTCTGGACAGTACAATGAGCAGTTCTTC. This sequence encodes CASSEFSGQYNEQFF.

DNA for the CDR3: TGTGCCAGCAGCTTACCTTCCGACAGTGTTAACTATGGCTACACCTTC. Translating it yields CASSLPSDSVNYGYTF. The chain is built from TRBV7-2 and TRBJ1-2; TRBD1 might be the D (5 bases). Germline V CDR1 and CDR2: SGHTA, FQGNSA. CDR3 length: 16 residues. The ends were cut back, 2 bases at V and 1 base at J, with 14 bases in the middle. Using reference TRBV7-2 and TRBJ1-2 for the parts outside the CDR3, the full variable domain is GAGVSQSPSNKVTEKGKDVELRCDPISGHTALYWYRQSLGQGLEFLIYFQGNSAPDKSGLPSDRFSAERTGGSVSTLTIQRTQQEDSAVYLCASSLPSDSVNYGYTFGSGTRLTVV.

This chain connects TRBV13 to TRBJ2-7, with 10 nucleotides matching TRBD1. Germline V gene data show CDR1 as PRHDT and CDR2 as FYEKMQ (reference sequence). The CDR3 sequence is 14 residues long. Trimming at V came to 5 bases and at J to 2 bases, leaving 3 bases not matched to a gene. CDR3 residues: CASSTGQGAYEQYF. CDR3 nucleotides: TGTGCCAGCAGCACCGGACAGGGGGCCTACGAGCAGTACTTC.

The chain joins TRBV9 to TRBJ2-7, with 8 positions matching TRBD1. Per germline, CDR1 SGDLS and CDR2 YYNGEE. The trim removed 4 bases at V and 7 bases at J, leaving 7 bases unmatched. CDR3 length: 13 amino acids. CDR3 in amino acids: CASSTQGAREQYF. CDR3 DNA sequence: TGTGCCAGCAGCACCCAGGGGGCGCGGGAGCAGTACTTC.

Of note for this clone: Other DNA sequences from this sample encode an identical CDR3 as well. The genes are TRBV7-9 and TRBJ2-5; 10 bases are a match to TRBD1. Germline loops: CDR1 SEHNR, CDR2 FQNEAQ (reference sequence). This CDR3 has 15 residues. V lost 2 bases, J lost 5 bases, and 5 bases stayed unmatched. The CDR3 coding sequence is TGTGCCAGCAGCTTAAGACAGGGGGCTCAGGAGACCCAGTACTTC. The encoded protein is CASSLRQGAQETQYF.

This clone was seen a single time. The rearrangement joins TRBV2 to TRBJ2-7; D may be TRBD1 (5 bases). Trimming pared 10 bases from V and 5 bases from J, leaving 15 bases between. The CDR3 runs 12 residues. Germline V lookup: CDR1 SNHLY, CDR2 FYNNEI. CDR3 sequence reads: CATTGRENEQYF. The CDR3 DNA follows: TGTGCCACCACCGGCAGGGAAAACGAGCAGTACTTC.

The rearrangement joins TRBV7-6 to TRBJ1-2; 9 bases fit TRBD1. The CDR3 has 15 residues. V trimming: 1 base; J trimming: 8 bases; junction bases outside the gene matches: 8. The germline V gene encodes CDR1 SGHVS and CDR2 FNYEAQ. As DNA, the CDR3 is TGTGCCAGCAGCTTAGGAACAGGGGGCGCGGAAGGCTACACCTTC. It translates to CASSLGTGGAEGYTF. Full variable domain (outside the CDR3, taken from reference TRBV7-6 and TRBJ1-2): GAGVSQSPRYKVTKRGQDVALRCDPISGHVSLYWYRQALGQGPEFLTYFNYEAQQDKSGLPNDRFSAERPEGSISTLTIQRTEQRDSAMYRCASSLGTGGAEGYTFGSGTRLTVV.